The next 6 T cell receptor beta chains were all read from a single sample in a study of blood T cells in healthy people across ages. A second PCR, run for roughly 6 to 11 cycles, used a sample-barcoded 5' primer plus a J-beta primer mix. TCRdb re-analysed the 5' RACE reads in MiXCR, keeping a single row per CDR3 protein. The top ten clones hold under 5% of a sample with roughly 1.5 million distinct CDR3 sequences, approximately 43% of them seen once. Source material: blood. These receptors were taken from a woman aged 18-35 years in good health.

This chain connects TRBV28 to TRBJ1-5, with TRBD1 as a possible D gene (6 bases). This CDR3 is 17 amino acids long. Trimming removed 6 bases at V and 1 base at J, with 19 bases between. Germline values: CDR1 MDHEN, CDR2 SYDVKM. The CDR3 coding sequence is TGTGCCAGCAGGATGGGGGCAGGGGCGGCAAGCAATCAGCCCCAGCATTTT. Encoded protein: CASRMGAGAASNQPQHF.

This clonotype was seen a few times. This sequence joins TRBV21-1 and TRBJ2-5. TRBV21-1 is an annotated pseudogene. CDR3 length: 17 amino acids. The CDR3 DNA is TGTGCCAGCAGCTATAATAGTAATCACAGGAACCAAGAGACCCAGTACTTC. Translating gives CASSYNSNHRNQETQYF.

The V and J genes are TRBV25-1 and TRBJ2-5; possibly TRBD1 or TRBD2 for D (6 bases each). From germline, CDR1 is MGHDK and CDR2 SYGVNS. Deletions cut 1 base from V and 5 bases from J, with 14 bases between. The CDR3 sequence is 15 residues long. The CDR3 here is CASSEWGAGQETQYF. CDR3 nucleotide sequence: TGTGCCAGCAGTGAATGGGGGGCGGGTCAGGAGACCCAGTACTTC.

At least ten counts were recorded for this clonotype. The chain uses TRBV27 and TRBJ2-1; TRBD2 matches at 7 bases. With 5 bases clipped from V and 2 bases from J, the junction kept 6 bases outside the gene matches. Looked up from germline, CDR1 is MNHEY and CDR2 is SMNVEV (reference sequence). The CDR3 length is 15 residues. CDR3 nucleotides: TGTGCCAGCAGTCGGTCGCGGGAGACCTACAATGAGCAGTTCTTC. Its translation: CASSRSRETYNEQFF.

The V and J genes are TRBV9 and TRBJ1-2, with no clear D. The length of the CDR3 is 13 residues. Trimming pared 0 bases from V and 4 bases from J, leaving 7 bases between. Germline CDR1 SGDLS, CDR2 YYNGEE. CDR3 bases: TGTGCCAGCAGCGTAGTCAGCTCCTATGGCTACACCTTC. This translates into CASSVVSSYGYTF.

This clonotype was seen only a few times. The chain combines TRBV5-1 with TRBJ2-3; tentative D call: TRBD2 (5 bases). Germline values: CDR1 SGHRS, CDR2 YFSETQ. Trimming removed 2 bases at V and 5 bases at J, with 15 bases between. The CDR3 is made up of 15 amino acids. CDR3 sequence (DNA): TGCGCCAGCAGCTTAATTGGAAACGGGGAAGATACGCAGTATTTT. Translated, it gives CASSLIGNGEDTQYF.